Presented here are 8 T cell receptor beta chains from one specimen sequenced in a study of CD8 T cells in ankylosing spondylitis. Study results and limitations: A TCR beta motif of fewer than ten highly homologous variants appeared characteristic of ankylosing spondylitis blood.

In TCRdb, the 5' RACE reads were re-called with MiXCR into one record per CDR3 protein. This sample has around 770,000 distinct CDR3 sequences, with around a fifth found just once. No antigen has been identified for these receptors. The material sequenced was blood, either unsorted or a sorted T cell fraction (not recorded which). The receptor source for this set is a male donor with ankylosing spondylitis.

In this sample, this clonotype turned up many times. The genes are TRBV5-1 and TRBJ1-2; 8 bases map to TRBD1. The V and J ends lost 2 bases and 8 bases, in that order; junction bases with no gene match: 8. The CDR3 loop spans 14 amino acids. The germline V gene has CDR1 SGHRS and CDR2 YFSETQ. DNA of the CDR3: TGCGCCAGCAGCTTAATGGACAGGGCGGGCGGCTACACCTTC. As protein: CASSLMDRAGGYTF.

This clonotype was observed a few times. V is TRBV20-1 and J is TRBJ2-4; either TRBD1 or TRBD2 may fit D (5 bases each). V was clipped by 3 bases and J by 11 bases, with 26 bases between them. The CDR3 is made up of 16 amino acids. CDR1 is DFQATT and CDR2 is SNEGSKA in the germline V gene (reference sequence). CDR3 region: CSASWVRGVRSTVQYF. As DNA, the CDR3 is TGCAGTGCTAGTTGGGTTCGGGGCGTCCGATCGACCGTTCAGTACTTC.

V gene TRBV29-1 combines with J gene TRBJ2-7, with 9 positions matching TRBD2. The ends lost 7 bases at V and 2 bases at J; junction bases unmatched: 9. In germline, CDR1 is SQVTM, CDR2 ANQGSEA. The CDR3 sequence is 14 residues long. The CDR3 DNA reads TGCAGCGCCAGACGACTAGCGGATACCTACGAGCAGTACTTC. Its translation: CSARRLADTYEQYF.

This sequence joins TRBV28 and TRBJ2-3; TRBD2 matches 9 bases. Trimming at V came to 2 bases and at J to 2 bases, leaving 5 bases not matched to a gene. This CDR3 has 16 residues. CDR1 is MDHEN and CDR2 is SYDVKM in the germline V gene. Here the CDR3 reads CASSLMAGGFTDTQYF. The CDR3 DNA reads as TGTGCCAGCAGTTTAATGGCGGGAGGGTTCACAGATACGCAGTATTTT.

The V gene is TRBV11-2, the J gene TRBJ2-2; TRBD2 might be the D (6 bases). CDR1 and CDR2 (germline): SGHAT, FQNNGV. The CDR3 loop spans 15 amino acids. Trimming stripped 4 bases from V and 1 base from J, with 10 bases between. The CDR3 DNA reads as TGTGCCAGCAGCTCCGGGACTCTGAACACCGGGGAGCTGTTTTTT. It codes for CASSSGTLNTGELFF.

This clonotype was seen more than once but under ten times. CDR3 sequence: CASRIGRSGGAHEQFF. DNA for the CDR3: TGTGCCAGCAGGATTGGAAGGAGCGGGGGGGCCCATGAGCAGTTCTTC. The chain employs TRBV12-3 or TRBV12-4 and TRBJ2-1, with TRBD2 identical over 10 bases. This CDR3 has 16 residues. J lost 8 bases, V lost 6 bases, and 13 bases had no gene match.

This clonotype came up many times. The CDR3 DNA reads TGTGCCAGCAGTCTCAGGGGCGATGAGCAGTTCTTC. Translated, it gives CASSLRGDEQFF. The chain joins TRBV28 to TRBJ2-1; tentative D call: TRBD1 (6 bases). The CDR3 consists of 12 residues. Trimming shortened V by 5 bases and J by 8 bases, and 10 bases separated the two germline ends. Germline assignment: CDR1 MDHEN and CDR2 SYDVKM.

This clonotype was seen only a few times. The V gene is TRBV27, the J gene TRBJ2-7, with TRBD2 identical over 7 bases. V lost 5 bases to trimming and J lost 6 bases; unmatched junction nucleotides: 10. The germline CDR1 and CDR2 sequences are MNHEY and SMNVEV (reference sequence). The CDR3 contains 14 residues. This chain's CDR3 is CASSRRLAPGEQYF. The CDR3 nucleotides read TGTGCCAGCAGTAGAAGACTAGCCCCAGGCGAGCAGTACTTC.